This entry describes one TCR beta chain. Its antigen is unidentified. V dropped 3 bases and J dropped 4; count of bases not matched to a gene: 3. The CDR3 extends over 13 amino acids. CDR1 is SGDLS, CDR2 YYNGEE, per germline. This sample stems from a study of cytomegalovirus exposure and HLA in healthy donors. Study-wide results and limits: Later genetic work tied a missense DCLRE1C variant to beta-chain V and J trimming. A prior analysis recorded that most TCR beta V segments were productive about 87% or about 30% of the time. Among the sequence variants, a highly shared cluster was likely an artifact of sequencing.

Vbeta (60) and Jbeta (13) primers were used in the PCR. The data were produced by immunoSEQ multiplex PCR, yet TCRdb's version contains in-frame clones alone and is incomplete. The table lists some 190,000 clones, more than 80% of them singletons, with approximately 2.4% in the top ten. The sequencing input was PBMCs. This clonotype was sampled from a male donor in good health and CMV-seronegative. The chain combines TRBV9 with TRBJ1-1, with 7 positions matching TRBD1. CDR3 region: CASSARQGTEAFF. As DNA, the CDR3 is TGTGCCAGCAGCGCCAGACAGGGCACTGAAGCTTTCTTT.